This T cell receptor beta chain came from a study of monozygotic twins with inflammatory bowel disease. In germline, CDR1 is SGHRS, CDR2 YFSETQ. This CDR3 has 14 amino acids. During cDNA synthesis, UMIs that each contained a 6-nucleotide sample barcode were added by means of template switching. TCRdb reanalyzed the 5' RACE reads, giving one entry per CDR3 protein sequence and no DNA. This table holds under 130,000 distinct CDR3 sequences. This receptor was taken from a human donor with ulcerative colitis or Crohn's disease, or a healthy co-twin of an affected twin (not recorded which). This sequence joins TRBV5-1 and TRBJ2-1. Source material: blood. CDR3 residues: CASSGSTVQNEQFF.